This T cell receptor (beta chain) is drawn from a study of cytotoxic CD8 clonotypes in ibrutinib-treated CLL. Overall study context: Response samples were taken after a median of approximately 11 months on treatment, range 6 to 36.

Sequenced by immunoSEQ multiplex PCR; TCRdb stores in-frame clones only, minus some. The sample has around 140,000 clones, approximately 80% seen once. Germline trimming cut 3 bases from V and 6 bases from J; bases unmatched to any gene: 12. Per germline, CDR1 SGHTA and CDR2 FQGNSA. This CDR3 is 17 amino acids long. Here the sequenced sample was PBMCs, taken after 12 months of ibrutinib treatment. This TCR came from a human donor with chronic lymphocytic leukemia. The genes are TRBV7-2 and TRBJ2-1, with 9 bases lining up with TRBD2. CDR3 in amino acids: CASSFYQREVLGNEQFF. The CDR3 bases are TGTGCCAGCAGCTTTTACCAGCGGGAGGTCTTGGGCAATGAGCAGTTCTTC.